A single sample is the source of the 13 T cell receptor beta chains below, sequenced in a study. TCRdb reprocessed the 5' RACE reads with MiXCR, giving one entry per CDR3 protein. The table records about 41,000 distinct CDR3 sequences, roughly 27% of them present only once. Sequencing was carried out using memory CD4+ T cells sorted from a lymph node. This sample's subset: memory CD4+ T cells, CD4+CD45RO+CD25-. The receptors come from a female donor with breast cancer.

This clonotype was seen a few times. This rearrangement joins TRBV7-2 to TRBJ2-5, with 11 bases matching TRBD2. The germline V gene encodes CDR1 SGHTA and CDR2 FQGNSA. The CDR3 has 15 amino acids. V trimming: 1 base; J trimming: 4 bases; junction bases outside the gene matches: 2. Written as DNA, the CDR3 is TGTGCCAGCAGCTTAGTAGCGGGAGGGCCAGAGACCCAGTACTTC. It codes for CASSLVAGGPETQYF.

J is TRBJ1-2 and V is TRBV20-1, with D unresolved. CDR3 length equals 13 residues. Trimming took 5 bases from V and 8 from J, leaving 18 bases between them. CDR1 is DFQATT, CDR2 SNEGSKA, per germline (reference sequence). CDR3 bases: TGCAGTGCTGGAACCCCTGATTGGCGAGGCTACACCTTC. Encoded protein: CSAGTPDWRGYTF.

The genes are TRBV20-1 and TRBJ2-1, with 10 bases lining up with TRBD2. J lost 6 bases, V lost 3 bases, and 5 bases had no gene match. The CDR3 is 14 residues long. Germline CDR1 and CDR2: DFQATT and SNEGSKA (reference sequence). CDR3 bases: TGCAGTGCTAGCGGAGAGCGGGAGGGCAATGAGCAGTTCTTC. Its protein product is CSASGEREGNEQFF.

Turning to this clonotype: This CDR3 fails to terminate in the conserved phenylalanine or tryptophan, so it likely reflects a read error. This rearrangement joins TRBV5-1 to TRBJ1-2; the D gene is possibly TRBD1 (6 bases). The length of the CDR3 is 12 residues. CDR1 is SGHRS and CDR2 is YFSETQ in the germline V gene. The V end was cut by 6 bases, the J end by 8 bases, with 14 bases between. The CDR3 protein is CASTTGTGGYTS. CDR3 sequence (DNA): TGCGCCAGCACAACAGGGACGGGCGGCTACACCTCC.

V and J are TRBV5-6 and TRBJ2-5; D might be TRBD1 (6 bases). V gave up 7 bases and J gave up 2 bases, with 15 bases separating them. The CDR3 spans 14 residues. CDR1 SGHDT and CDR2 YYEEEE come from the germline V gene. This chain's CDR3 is CASFTGTPQETQYF. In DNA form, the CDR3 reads TGTGCCAGCTTCACCGGGACACCACAAGAGACCCAGTACTTC.

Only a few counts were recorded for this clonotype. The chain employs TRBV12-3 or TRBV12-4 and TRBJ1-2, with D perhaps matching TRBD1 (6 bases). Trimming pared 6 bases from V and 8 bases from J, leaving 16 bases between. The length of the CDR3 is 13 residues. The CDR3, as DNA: TGTGCCAGCAGCCTCCTCTGGGGGGGCGGCTACACCTTC. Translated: CASSLLWGGGYTF.

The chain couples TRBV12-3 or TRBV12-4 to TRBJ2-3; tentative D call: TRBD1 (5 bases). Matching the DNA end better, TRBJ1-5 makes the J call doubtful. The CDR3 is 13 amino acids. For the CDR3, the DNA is TGTGCCAGCAGTTCAGGGAAAAGCCAGCCCCAGCATTTT. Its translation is CASSSGKSQPQHF.

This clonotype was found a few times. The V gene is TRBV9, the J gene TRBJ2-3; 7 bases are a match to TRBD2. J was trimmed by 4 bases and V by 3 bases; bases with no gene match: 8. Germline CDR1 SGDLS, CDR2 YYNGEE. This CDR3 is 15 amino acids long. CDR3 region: CASSGRLAGADTQYF. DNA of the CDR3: TGTGCCAGCAGCGGAAGACTAGCTGGGGCAGATACGCAGTATTTT.

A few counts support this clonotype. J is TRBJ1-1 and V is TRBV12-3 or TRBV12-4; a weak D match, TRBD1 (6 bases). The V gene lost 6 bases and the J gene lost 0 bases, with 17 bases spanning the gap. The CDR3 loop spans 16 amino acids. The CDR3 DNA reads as TGTGCCAGCAGCCTTACAGGGCTCAAATTGAACACTGAAGCTTTCTTT. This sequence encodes CASSLTGLKLNTEAFF.

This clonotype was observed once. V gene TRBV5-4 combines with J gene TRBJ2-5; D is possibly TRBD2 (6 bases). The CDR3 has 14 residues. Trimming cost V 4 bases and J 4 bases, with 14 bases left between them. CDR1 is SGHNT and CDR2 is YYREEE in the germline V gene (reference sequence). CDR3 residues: CASSRENPRETQYF. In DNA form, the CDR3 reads TGTGCCAGCAGCCGGGAGAATCCGAGAGAGACCCAGTACTTC.

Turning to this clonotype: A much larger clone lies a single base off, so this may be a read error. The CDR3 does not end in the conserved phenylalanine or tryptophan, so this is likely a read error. The CDR3, as DNA: TGTGCCAGCAGCCCCGGGACAGGGACCTACAATGAGCAGTTCTCC. Its translation: CASSPGTGTYNEQFS. The rearrangement uses TRBV7-2 and TRBJ2-1; 9 bases fit TRBD1. Germline V lookup: CDR1 SGHTA, CDR2 FQGNSA. The CDR3 runs 15 residues. Trimming removed 5 bases from V and 2 bases from J; junction bases left unmatched: 4.

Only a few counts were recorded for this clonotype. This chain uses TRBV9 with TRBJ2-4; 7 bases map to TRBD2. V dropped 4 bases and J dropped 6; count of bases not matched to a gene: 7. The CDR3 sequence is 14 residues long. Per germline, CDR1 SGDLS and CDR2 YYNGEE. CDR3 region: CASSLSGKGNIQYF. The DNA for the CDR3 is TGTGCCAGCAGCTTGAGCGGGAAGGGAAACATTCAGTACTTC.

The CDR3 sequence: CASSQGQGRSYNEQFF. The CDR3 bases are TGTGCCAGCAGCCAAGGGCAGGGGCGCTCCTACAATGAGCAGTTCTTC. The V and J genes are TRBV7-6 and TRBJ2-1, with D possibly TRBD1 on 6 matching bases. CDR3 size: 16 residues. Trimming left V 5 bases short and J 0 bases short, with 14 bases between. Germline V gene sequence: CDR1 SGHVS, CDR2 FNYEAQ.